Shown below are 23 T cell receptor beta chains from a single sample sequenced in a study of cytomegalovirus exposure and HLA in healthy donors. With 60 Vbeta and 13 Jbeta primers, the PCR was carried out. Sequencing was performed with immunoSEQ multiplex PCR; in TCRdb, only in-frame clones are kept and a portion is missing. The table shows 150,000 to 200,000 clones, with around 72% occurring only once. The sample taken for sequencing was PBMCs. The receptors originated from a man aged 40-50 years in good health and CMV-seropositive.

The chain has TRBV7-6 and TRBJ2-5; D might be TRBD1 (6 bases). The germline gives CDR1 SGHVS, CDR2 FNYEAQ. V dropped 4 bases and J dropped 3 bases, with 12 bases sitting between them. The CDR3 has 14 residues. The CDR3 loop reads CASSSPGEKETQYF. The CDR3 DNA reads TGTGCCAGCAGCTCACCAGGGGAGAAAGAGACCCAGTACTTC.

The rearrangement joins TRBV19 to TRBJ1-1, with D possibly being TRBD1 (5 bases). This CDR3 is built from 14 residues. With 7 bases removed from V and 2 bases from J, the gap between germline ends came to 14 bases. Germline CDR1 reads LNHDA; CDR2 reads SQIVND (reference sequence). This CDR3 reads CASTLGATNTEAFF. CDR3 nucleotides: TGTGCCAGTACCCTTGGGGCGACTAACACTGAAGCTTTCTTT.

The rearrangement joins TRBV2 to TRBJ1-6, with a weak D call TRBD1 (5 bases). This CDR3 comprises 16 residues. Germline CDR1 and CDR2: SNHLY and FYNNEI. Trimming stripped 3 bases from V and 2 bases from J, with 11 bases between. This CDR3 is CASSEAGPAYNSPLHF. Written as DNA, the CDR3 is TGTGCCAGCAGTGAGGCAGGGCCTGCCTATAATTCACCCCTCCACTTT.

V gene TRBV6-1 combines with J gene TRBJ2-5; TRBD1 matches at 10 bases. Matching the DNA end better, TRBJ2-7 makes the J call doubtful. CDR3 length equals 16 residues. Germline V gene sequence: CDR1 MNHNS, CDR2 SASEGT. The CDR3 here is CASSEGPGTGAYEQYF. DNA of the CDR3: TGTGCCAGCAGTGAAGGGCCCGGGACAGGGGCCTACGAGCAGTACTTC.

This clone was recorded a few times. The rearrangement uses TRBV4-1 and TRBJ1-4, with D possibly being TRBD1 (5 bases). The germline V gene has CDR1 MGHRA and CDR2 YSYEKL. V was pared by 0 bases and J by 8 bases, with 16 bases between. CDR3 length: 16 amino acids. This CDR3 reads CASSQEGRGSKEKLFF. The CDR3 bases are TGCGCCAGCAGCCAAGAAGGGCGGGGCTCAAAGGAAAAACTGTTTTTT.

The rearrangement joins TRBV7-6 to TRBJ2-2; 10 bases fit TRBD2. V lost 1 base, J lost 0 bases, and 5 bases stayed unmatched. The CDR3 is made up of 18 amino acids. Germline CDR1 SGHVS, CDR2 FNYEAQ. DNA for the CDR3: TGTGCCAGCAGCTTAGAAGTAGCGGGGGGTGCGAACACCGGGGAGCTGTTTTTT. It encodes CASSLEVAGGANTGELFF.

This clone was recorded a few times. This sequence joins TRBV18 and TRBJ1-1, with 9 bases identical to TRBD1. This CDR3 region has 16 residues. Germline loops: CDR1 KGHSH, CDR2 LQKENI. Trimming at V came to 2 bases and at J to 3 bases, leaving 7 bases not matched to a gene. In DNA, the CDR3 is TGTGCCAGCTCACCAACCGGACAGGGGTTGGACACTGAAGCTTTCTTT. This sequence encodes CASSPTGQGLDTEAFF.

On this clone: Its ends do not fully match the called genes, so a read error is possible. The rearrangement links TRBV4-1 to TRBJ2-2; 10 nucleotides line up with TRBD2. The CDR3 contains 17 residues. The germline gives CDR1 MGHRA, CDR2 YSYEKL. For the CDR3, the DNA is TGCGCCAGCAGTCAAGTGGCAGCGGGGGGGCGCACCGGGGAGCTGTTTTTT. It codes for CASSQVAAGGRTGELFF.

The V call is TRBV29-1, the J call TRBJ2-2; possibly TRBD2 for D (6 bases). V was cut by 7 bases and J by 1 base, with 13 bases left in between. CDR3 length: 14 amino acids. Germline V gene sequence: CDR1 SQVTM, CDR2 ANQGSEA. In nucleotides, the CDR3 is TGCAGCGGAGGAGGAGGGAAGAACACCGGGGAGCTGTTTTTT. Translated, it gives CSGGGGKNTGELFF.

The chain links TRBV12-5 to TRBJ2-3; 9 bases line up with TRBD2. The CDR3 runs 17 residues. Germline V gives CDR1 LGHNT, CDR2 FRNRAP. The V gene end was trimmed by 6 bases and the J gene end by 6 bases; junction bases not matched to a gene: 16. CDR3 in amino acids: CASGPGSSLAGSDTQYF. CDR3 sequence (DNA): TGTGCTAGTGGGCCTGGTAGTAGTCTAGCGGGGTCCGATACGCAGTATTTT. The complete variable domain, with remaining parts taken from reference TRBV12-5 and TRBJ2-3, reads DARVTQTPRHKVTEMGQEVTMRCQPILGHNTVFWYRQTMMQGLELLAYFRNRAPLDDSGMPKDRFSAEMPDATLATLKIQPSEPRDSAVYFCASGPGSSLAGSDTQYFGPGTRLTVL.

This clone was recorded only once. The chain has TRBV9 and TRBJ1-3; D not resolved. Germline loops: CDR1 SGDLS, CDR2 YYNGEE. The CDR3 loop spans 15 amino acids. V lost 1 base, J lost 2 bases, and 10 bases lay in between. DNA for the CDR3: TGTGCCAGCAGCGTAAGCGGGCAGCCTGGAAACACCATATATTTT. Protein sequence: CASSVSGQPGNTIYF.

This clone was detected a few times. The V and J genes are TRBV7-9 and TRBJ1-5; D call uncertain. The CDR3 sequence is 15 residues long. Germline V gives CDR1 SEHNR, CDR2 FQNEAQ (reference sequence). V was trimmed by 1 base and J by 3 bases, leaving 10 bases between them. The CDR3 nucleotides read TGTGCCAGCAGCTTAGGGGGAGGGATCAATCAGCCCCAGCATTTT. Its protein product is CASSLGGGINQPQHF.

CDR3 nucleotides: TGTGCCAGCAGCGTAGGGGGGACAGGGGGCTGGTACGAGCAGTACTTC. Translation gives CASSVGGTGGWYEQYF. The chain employs TRBV9 and TRBJ2-7, with 12 positions matching TRBD1. This CDR3 is built from 16 residues. CDR1 and CDR2 from the germline V gene are SGDLS and YYNGEE. The V gene end was trimmed by 0 bases and the J gene end by 4 bases; junction bases not matched to a gene: 5.

V gene TRBV6-1 combines with J gene TRBJ1-5; a possible D gene is TRBD1 (5 bases). CDR1 and CDR2 from the germline V gene are MNHNS and SASEGT. The V and J ends lost 8 bases and 7 bases respectively, with 18 bases between them. This CDR3 contains 14 residues. The CDR3 reads CASAHVGAAQPQHF. Written as DNA, the CDR3 is TGTGCCAGCGCCCATGTTGGGGCCGCGCAGCCCCAGCATTTT.

This clone came up once. The chain combines TRBV9 with TRBJ2-5, with 7 bases matching TRBD2. The J call may be wrong; the DNA end is better matched by TRBJ2-7. Germline CDR1 and CDR2: SGDLS and YYNGEE. CDR3 length equals 15 residues. The CDR3 DNA sequence: TGTGCCAGCAGCGTATCTAGCGGTCCTTCCTACGAGCAGTACTTC. Its translation is CASSVSSGPSYEQYF.

The V call is TRBV6-1, the J call TRBJ2-7; no clear D gene. Germline V gives CDR1 MNHNS, CDR2 SASEGT. V lost 4 bases and J lost 4, with 5 bases in between. The CDR3 is 11 residues long. The CDR3 DNA reads TGTGCCAGCAGTGCGTATTACGAGCAGTACTTC. This translates into CASSAYYEQYF.

The chain combines TRBV27 with TRBJ2-7; perhaps TRBD2 as D (7 bases). This CDR3 region has 15 residues. Germline lookup yields CDR1 MNHEY and CDR2 SMNVEV (reference sequence). V gave up 5 bases and J gave up 5 bases, with 19 bases separating them. The CDR3 spells CASSRRGGLSDEQYF. CDR3 DNA: TGTGCCAGCAGTAGGAGGGGGGGCCTCTCGGACGAGCAGTACTTC.

The genes are TRBV19 and TRBJ1-5; D is unclear. V dropped 1 base and J dropped 0 bases, with 10 bases sitting between them. Looked up from germline, CDR1 is LNHDA and CDR2 is SQIVND (reference sequence). This CDR3 contains 16 residues. CDR3 sequence: CASSIAGTRSNQPQHF. The DNA for the CDR3 is TGTGCCAGTAGTATAGCGGGAACACGTAGCAATCAGCCCCAGCATTTT.

The rearrangement joins TRBV4-2 to TRBJ1-4, with a tentative D call TRBD1 (5 bases). Germline V gene data show CDR1 as LGHNA and CDR2 as YNFKEQ. The CDR3 has 16 residues. V lost 0 bases and J 6 bases, leaving 14 bases between the germline ends. This CDR3 is CASSQDEAGEDEKLFF. DNA of the CDR3: TGTGCCAGCAGCCAAGATGAGGCGGGGGAGGATGAAAAACTGTTTTTT.

The rearrangement uses TRBV6-1 and TRBJ1-2; no firm D call. The ends were cut back, 7 bases at V and 2 bases at J, with 17 bases in the middle. Germline V CDR1 and CDR2: MNHNS, SASEGT. This CDR3 is built from 15 residues. The CDR3: CASKEGAGGNYGYTF. The CDR3 nucleotides read TGTGCCAGCAAGGAGGGAGCAGGAGGGAACTATGGCTACACCTTC.

This clone was observed once. V gene TRBV5-1 combines with J gene TRBJ2-1; TRBD2 might be the D (5 bases). Deletions cut 0 bases from V and 2 bases from J, with 9 bases between. The V gene's germline CDR1 is SGHRS and CDR2 YFSETQ. This CDR3 has 15 residues. CDR3 bases: TGCGCCAGCAGCTTGGGCAGGACTCCCTACAATGAGCAGTTCTTC. It yields the protein CASSLGRTPYNEQFF.

This clone came up once. This sequence joins TRBV11-2 and TRBJ2-5; the D gene is possibly TRBD2 (5 bases). The ends were cut back, 0 bases at V and 7 bases at J, with 12 bases in the middle. CDR1 SGHAT and CDR2 FQNNGV come from the germline V gene. CDR3 length: 14 residues. CDR3 nucleotide sequence: TGTGCCAGCAGCTTAGATTCCCTACGGGGGACCCAGTACTTC. Amino acids: CASSLDSLRGTQYF.

This clone was counted once. V and J are TRBV18 and TRBJ2-7, with 7 bases fitting TRBD1. This CDR3 has 14 amino acids. Germline-derived CDR1 and CDR2 are KGHSH and LQKENI. The V and J ends lost 3 bases and 3 bases, in that order; junction bases with no gene match: 5. CDR3 amino acids: CASSPGQENYEQYF. CDR3 nucleotide sequence: TGTGCCAGCTCACCTGGACAGGAAAACTACGAGCAGTACTTC.